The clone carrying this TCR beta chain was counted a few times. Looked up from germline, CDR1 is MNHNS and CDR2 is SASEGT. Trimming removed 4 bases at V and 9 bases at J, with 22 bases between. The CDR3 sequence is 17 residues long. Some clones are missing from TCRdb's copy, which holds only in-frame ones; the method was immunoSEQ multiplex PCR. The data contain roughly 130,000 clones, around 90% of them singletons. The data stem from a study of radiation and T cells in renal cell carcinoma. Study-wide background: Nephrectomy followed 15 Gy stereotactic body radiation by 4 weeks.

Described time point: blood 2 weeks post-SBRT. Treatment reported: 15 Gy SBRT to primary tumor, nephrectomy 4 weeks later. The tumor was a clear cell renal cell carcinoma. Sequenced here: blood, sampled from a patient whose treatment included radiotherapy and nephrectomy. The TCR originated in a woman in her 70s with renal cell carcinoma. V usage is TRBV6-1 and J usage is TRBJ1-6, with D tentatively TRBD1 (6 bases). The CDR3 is CASSALTPQGSGSPLHF. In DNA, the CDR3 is TGTGCCAGCAGTGCCCTTACCCCTCAGGGGAGTGGTTCACCCCTCCACTTT.